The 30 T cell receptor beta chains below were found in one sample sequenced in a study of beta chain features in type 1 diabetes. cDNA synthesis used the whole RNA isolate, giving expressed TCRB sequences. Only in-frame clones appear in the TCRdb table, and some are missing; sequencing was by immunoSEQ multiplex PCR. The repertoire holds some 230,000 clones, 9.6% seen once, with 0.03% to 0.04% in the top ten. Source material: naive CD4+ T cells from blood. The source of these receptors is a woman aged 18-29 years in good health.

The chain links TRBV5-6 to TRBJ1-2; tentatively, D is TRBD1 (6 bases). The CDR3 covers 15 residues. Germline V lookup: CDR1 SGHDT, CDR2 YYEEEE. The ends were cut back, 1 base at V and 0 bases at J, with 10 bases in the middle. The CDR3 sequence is CASSLTGRTNYGYTF. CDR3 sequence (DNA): TGTGCCAGCAGCTTGACAGGGCGAACTAACTATGGCTACACCTTC.

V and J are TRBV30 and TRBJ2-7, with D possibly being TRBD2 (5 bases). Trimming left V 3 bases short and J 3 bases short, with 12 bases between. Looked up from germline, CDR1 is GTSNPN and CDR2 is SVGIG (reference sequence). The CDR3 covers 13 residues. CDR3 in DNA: TGTGCCTGGAGCGGCCGGGGAATCTACGAGCAGTACTTC. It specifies CAWSGRGIYEQYF.

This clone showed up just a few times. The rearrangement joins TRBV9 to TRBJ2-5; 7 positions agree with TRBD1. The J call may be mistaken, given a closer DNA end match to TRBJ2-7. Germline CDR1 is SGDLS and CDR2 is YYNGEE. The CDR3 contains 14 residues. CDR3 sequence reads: CASSVDRGTYEQYF. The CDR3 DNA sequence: TGTGCCAGCAGCGTAGACAGGGGCACCTACGAGCAGTACTTC.

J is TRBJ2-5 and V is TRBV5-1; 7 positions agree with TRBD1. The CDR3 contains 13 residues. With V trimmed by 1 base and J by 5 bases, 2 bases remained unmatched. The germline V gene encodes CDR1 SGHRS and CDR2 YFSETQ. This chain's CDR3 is CASSLTGDETQYF. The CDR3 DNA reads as TGCGCCAGCAGCTTGACAGGGGACGAGACCCAGTACTTC.

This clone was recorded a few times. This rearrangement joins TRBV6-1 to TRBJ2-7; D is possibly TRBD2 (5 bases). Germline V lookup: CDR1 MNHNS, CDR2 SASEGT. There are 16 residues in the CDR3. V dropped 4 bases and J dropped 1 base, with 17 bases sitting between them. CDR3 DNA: TGTGCCAGCAGTGTTTCATCGGACGGACTTTCCTACGAGCAGTACTTC. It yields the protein CASSVSSDGLSYEQYF.

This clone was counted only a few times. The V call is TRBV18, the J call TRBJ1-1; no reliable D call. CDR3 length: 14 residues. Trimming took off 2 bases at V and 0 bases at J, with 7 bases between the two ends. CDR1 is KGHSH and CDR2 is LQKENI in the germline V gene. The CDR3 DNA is TGTGCCAGCTCACCATCTAGTCTGAACACTGAAGCTTTCTTT. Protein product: CASSPSSLNTEAFF.

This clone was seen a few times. CDR3 residues: CASSHSTGPGNTIYF. CDR3 nucleotides: TGCGCCAGCAGTCACTCCACAGGACCAGGAAACACCATATATTTT. The chain is built from TRBV23-1 and TRBJ1-3; perhaps TRBD1 as D (5 bases). TRBV23-1 is sorted into the ORF group, with uncertain function. CDR3 length: 15 amino acids. V gave up 3 bases and J gave up 4 bases, with 13 bases separating them.

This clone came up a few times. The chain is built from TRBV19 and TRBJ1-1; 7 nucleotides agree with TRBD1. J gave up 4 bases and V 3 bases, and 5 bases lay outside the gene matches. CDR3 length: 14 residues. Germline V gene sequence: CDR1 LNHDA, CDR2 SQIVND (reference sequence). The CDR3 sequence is CASSIQGVGTEAFF. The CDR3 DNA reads TGTGCCAGTAGTATTCAGGGGGTAGGCACTGAAGCTTTCTTT.

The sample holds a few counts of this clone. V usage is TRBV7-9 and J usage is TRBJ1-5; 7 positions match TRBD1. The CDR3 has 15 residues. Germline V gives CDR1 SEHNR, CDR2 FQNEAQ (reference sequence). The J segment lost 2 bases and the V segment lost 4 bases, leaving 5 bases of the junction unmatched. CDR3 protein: CASSYQGVGNQPQHF. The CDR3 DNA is TGTGCCAGCAGCTACCAGGGGGTTGGCAATCAGCCCCAGCATTTT.

CDR3 residues: CASSSRSSGRAADTQYF. Written as DNA, the CDR3 is TGTGCCAGTTCCTCCAGATCAAGCGGGAGGGCCGCAGATACGCAGTATTTT. V usage is TRBV19 and J usage is TRBJ2-3; 10 bases agree with TRBD2. V shed 8 bases, J shed 4 bases, and the junction held 15 bases outside the gene matches. This CDR3 comprises 17 residues. CDR1 is LNHDA, CDR2 SQIVND, per germline (reference sequence).

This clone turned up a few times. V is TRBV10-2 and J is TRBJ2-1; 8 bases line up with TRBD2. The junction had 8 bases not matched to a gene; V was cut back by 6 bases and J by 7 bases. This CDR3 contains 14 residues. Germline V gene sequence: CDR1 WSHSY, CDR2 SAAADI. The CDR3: CASRVAGPVNEQFF. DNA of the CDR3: TGCGCCAGCAGGGTAGCGGGACCGGTTAATGAGCAGTTCTTC.

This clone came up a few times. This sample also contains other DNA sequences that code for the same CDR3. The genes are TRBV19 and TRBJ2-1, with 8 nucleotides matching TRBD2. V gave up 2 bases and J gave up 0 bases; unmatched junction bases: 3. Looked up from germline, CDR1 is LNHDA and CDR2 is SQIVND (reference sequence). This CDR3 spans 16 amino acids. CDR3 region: CASSIRSGSSYNEQFF. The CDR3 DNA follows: TGTGCCAGTAGTATACGGAGCGGGAGCTCCTACAATGAGCAGTTCTTC.

The CDR3 sequence: CASSLNSRNTEAFF. The CDR3 nucleotides are TGCGCCAGCAGCTTGAACAGCCGGAACACTGAAGCTTTCTTT. The chain couples TRBV5-1 to TRBJ1-1; D is ambiguous. The V end was cut by 1 base, the J end by 1 base, with 8 bases between. The CDR3 extends over 14 amino acids. Germline CDR1 reads SGHRS; CDR2 reads YFSETQ. Drawing the rest from reference TRBV5-1 and TRBJ1-1, the complete variable domain is KAGVTQTPRYLIKTRGQQVTLSCSPISGHRSVSWYQQTPGQGLQFLFEYFSETQRNKGNFPGRFSGRQFSNSRSEMNVSTLELGDSALYLCASSLNSRNTEAFFGQGTRLTVV.

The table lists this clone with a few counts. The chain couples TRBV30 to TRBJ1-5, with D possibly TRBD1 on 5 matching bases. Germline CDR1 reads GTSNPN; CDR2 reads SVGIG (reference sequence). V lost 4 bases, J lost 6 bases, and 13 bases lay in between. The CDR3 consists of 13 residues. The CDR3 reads CAWTGTMGQPQHF. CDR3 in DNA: TGTGCCTGGACAGGGACTATGGGTCAGCCCCAGCATTTT.

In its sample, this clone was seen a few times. Here the CDR3 reads CASNTLAGSTDTQYF. The CDR3, as DNA: TGTGCCAGCAACACACTAGCGGGGAGCACAGATACGCAGTATTTT. The rearrangement uses TRBV5-4 and TRBJ2-3; 10 bases agree with TRBD2. Germline CDR1 SGHNT, CDR2 YYREEE (reference sequence). V shed 6 bases, J shed 0 bases, and the junction held 4 bases outside the gene matches. The CDR3 consists of 15 residues.

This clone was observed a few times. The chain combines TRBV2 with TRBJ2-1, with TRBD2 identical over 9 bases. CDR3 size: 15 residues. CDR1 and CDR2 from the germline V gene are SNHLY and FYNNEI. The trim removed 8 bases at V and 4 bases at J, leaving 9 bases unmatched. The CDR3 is CASDRLAGDYNEQFF. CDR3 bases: TGTGCCAGCGATCGCTTAGCGGGAGATTACAATGAGCAGTTCTTC.

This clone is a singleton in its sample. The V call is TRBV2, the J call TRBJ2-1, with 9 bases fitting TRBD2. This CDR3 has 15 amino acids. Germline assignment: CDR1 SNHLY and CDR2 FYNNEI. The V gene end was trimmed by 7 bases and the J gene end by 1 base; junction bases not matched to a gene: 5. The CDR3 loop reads CASKASGISYNEQFF. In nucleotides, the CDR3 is TGTGCCAGCAAGGCTAGCGGGATATCCTACAATGAGCAGTTCTTC.

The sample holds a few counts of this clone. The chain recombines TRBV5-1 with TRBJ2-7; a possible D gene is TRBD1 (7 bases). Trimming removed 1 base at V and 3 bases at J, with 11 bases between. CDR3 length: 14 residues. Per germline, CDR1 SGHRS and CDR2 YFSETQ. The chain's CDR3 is CASSLPQGGYEQYF. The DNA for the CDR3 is TGCGCCAGCAGCTTGCCCCAGGGGGGCTACGAGCAGTACTTC.

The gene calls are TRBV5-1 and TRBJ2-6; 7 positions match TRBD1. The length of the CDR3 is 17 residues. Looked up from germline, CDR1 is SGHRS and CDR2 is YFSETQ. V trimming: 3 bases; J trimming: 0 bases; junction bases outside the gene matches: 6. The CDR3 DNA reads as TGCGCCAGCAGCTCCCTAGGGGGCTACTCTGGGGCCAACGTCCTGACTTTC. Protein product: CASSSLGGYSGANVLTF.

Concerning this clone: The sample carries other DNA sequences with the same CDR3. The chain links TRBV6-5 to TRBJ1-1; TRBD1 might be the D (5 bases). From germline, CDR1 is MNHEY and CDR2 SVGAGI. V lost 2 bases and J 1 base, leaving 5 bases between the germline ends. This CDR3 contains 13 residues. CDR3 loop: CASSYQGNTEAFF. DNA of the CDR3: TGTGCCAGCAGTTACCAGGGGAACACTGAAGCTTTCTTT.

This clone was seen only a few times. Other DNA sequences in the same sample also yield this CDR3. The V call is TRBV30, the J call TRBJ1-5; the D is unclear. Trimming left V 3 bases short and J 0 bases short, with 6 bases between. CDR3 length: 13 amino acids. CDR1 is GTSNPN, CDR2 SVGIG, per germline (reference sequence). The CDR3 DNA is TGTGCCTGGAGCACAGATAGCAATCAGCCCCAGCATTTT. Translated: CAWSTDSNQPQHF.

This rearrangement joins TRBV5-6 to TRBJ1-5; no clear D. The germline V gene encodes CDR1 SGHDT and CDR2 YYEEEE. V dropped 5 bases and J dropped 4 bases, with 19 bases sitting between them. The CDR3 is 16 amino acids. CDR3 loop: CASSPWQGRANQPQHF. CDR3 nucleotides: TGTGCCAGCAGTCCGTGGCAAGGGAGGGCAAATCAGCCCCAGCATTTT.

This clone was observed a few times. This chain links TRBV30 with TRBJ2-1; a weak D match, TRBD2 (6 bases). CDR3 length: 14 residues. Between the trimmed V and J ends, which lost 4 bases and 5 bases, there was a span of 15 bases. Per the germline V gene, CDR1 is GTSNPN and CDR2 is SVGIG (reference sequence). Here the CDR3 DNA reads TGTGCCTGGACCTTAAGGAGGGCAAACAATGAGCAGTTCTTC. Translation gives CAWTLRRANNEQFF.

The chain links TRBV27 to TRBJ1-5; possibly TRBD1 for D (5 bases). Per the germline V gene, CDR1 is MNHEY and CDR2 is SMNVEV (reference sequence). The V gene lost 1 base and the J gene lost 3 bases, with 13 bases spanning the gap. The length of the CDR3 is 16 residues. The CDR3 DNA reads TGTGCCAGCAGTTTATTCGGCGGGACTGACAATCAGCCCCAGCATTTT. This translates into CASSLFGGTDNQPQHF.

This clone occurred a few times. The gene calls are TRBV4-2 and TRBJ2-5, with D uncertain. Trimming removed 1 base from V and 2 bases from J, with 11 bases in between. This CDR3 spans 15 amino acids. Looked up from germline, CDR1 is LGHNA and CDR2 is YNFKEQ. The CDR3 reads CASSQVSSRQETQYF. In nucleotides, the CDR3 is TGTGCCAGCAGCCAAGTCTCGTCTAGACAAGAGACCCAGTACTTC.

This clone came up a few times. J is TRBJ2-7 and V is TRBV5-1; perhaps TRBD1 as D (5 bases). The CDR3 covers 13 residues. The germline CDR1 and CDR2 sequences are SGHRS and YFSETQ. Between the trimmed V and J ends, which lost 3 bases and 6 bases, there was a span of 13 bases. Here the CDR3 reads CASSSAQGFEQYF. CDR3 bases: TGCGCCAGCAGCTCCGCCCAGGGTTTCGAGCAGTACTTC.

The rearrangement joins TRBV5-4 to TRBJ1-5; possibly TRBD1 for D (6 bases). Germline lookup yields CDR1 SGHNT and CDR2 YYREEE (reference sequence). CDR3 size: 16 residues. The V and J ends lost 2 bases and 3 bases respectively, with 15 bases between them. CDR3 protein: CASSLTGSGNNQPQHF. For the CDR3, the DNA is TGTGCCAGCAGCTTAACAGGGTCGGGTAACAATCAGCCCCAGCATTTT.

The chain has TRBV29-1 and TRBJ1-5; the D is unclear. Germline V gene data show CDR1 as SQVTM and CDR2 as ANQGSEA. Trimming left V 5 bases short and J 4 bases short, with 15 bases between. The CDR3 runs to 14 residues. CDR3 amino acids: CSVSSGMENQPQHF. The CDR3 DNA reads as TGCAGCGTTTCATCCGGGATGGAAAATCAGCCCCAGCATTTT.

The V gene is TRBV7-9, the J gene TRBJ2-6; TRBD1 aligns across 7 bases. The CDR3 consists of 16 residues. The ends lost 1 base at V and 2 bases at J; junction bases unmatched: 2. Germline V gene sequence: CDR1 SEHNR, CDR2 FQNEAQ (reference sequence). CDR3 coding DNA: TGTGCCAGCAGCTTAGTAACAGGGGCTGGGGCCAACGTCCTGACTTTC. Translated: CASSLVTGAGANVLTF.

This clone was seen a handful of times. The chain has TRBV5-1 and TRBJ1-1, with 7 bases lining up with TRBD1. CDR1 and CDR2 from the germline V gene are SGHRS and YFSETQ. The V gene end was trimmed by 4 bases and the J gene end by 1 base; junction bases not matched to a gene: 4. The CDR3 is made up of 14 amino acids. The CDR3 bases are TGCGCCAGCAGCCCAAGGGACAGGAACACTGAAGCTTTCTTT. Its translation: CASSPRDRNTEAFF.